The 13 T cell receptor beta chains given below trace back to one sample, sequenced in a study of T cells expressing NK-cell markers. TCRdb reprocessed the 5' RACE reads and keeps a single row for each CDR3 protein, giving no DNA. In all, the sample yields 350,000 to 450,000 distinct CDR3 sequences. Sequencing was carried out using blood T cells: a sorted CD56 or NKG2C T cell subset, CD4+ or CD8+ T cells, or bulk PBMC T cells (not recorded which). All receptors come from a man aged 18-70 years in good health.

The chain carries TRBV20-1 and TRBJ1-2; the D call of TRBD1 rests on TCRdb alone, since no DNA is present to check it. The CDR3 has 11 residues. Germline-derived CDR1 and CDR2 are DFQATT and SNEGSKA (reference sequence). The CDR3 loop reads CSATYRDGYTF.

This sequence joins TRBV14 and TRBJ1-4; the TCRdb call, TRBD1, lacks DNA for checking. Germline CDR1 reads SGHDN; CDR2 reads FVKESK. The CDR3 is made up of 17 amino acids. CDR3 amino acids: CASSHTNDRQNNEKLFF.

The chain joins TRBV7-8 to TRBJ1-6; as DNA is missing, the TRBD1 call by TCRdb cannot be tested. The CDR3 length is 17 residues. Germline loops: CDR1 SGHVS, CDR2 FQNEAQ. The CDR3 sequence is CASSSRTGPLYNSPLHF. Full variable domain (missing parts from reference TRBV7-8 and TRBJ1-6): GAGVSQSPRYKVAKRGQDVALRCDPISGHVSLFWYQQALGQGPEFLTYFQNEAQLDKSGLPSDRFFAERPEGSVSTLKIQRTQQEDSAVYLCASSSRTGPLYNSPLHFGNGTRLTVT.

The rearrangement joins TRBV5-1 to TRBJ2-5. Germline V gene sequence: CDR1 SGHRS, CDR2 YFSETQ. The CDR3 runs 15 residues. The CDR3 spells CASSLQASQQETQYF.

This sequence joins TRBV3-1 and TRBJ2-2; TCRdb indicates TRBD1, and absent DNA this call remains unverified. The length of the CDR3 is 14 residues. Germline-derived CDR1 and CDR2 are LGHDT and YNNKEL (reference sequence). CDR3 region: CASSQGGAGRGYVF.

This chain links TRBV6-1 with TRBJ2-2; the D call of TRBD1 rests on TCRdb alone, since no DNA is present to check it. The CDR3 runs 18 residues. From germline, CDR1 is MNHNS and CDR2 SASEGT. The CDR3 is CASTDRDRGLADTGELFF.

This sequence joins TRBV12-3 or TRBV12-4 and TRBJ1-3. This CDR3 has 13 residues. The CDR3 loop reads CASSFGPGNTIYF.

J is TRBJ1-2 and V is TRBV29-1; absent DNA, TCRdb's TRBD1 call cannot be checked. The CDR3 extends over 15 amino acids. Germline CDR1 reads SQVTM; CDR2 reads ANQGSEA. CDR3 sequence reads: CSVDAQDRGLYGYTF. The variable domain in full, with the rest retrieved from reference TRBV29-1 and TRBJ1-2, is SAVISQKPSRDICQRGTSLTIQCQVDSQVTMMFWYRQQPGQSLTLIATANQGSEATYESGFVIDKFPISRPNLTFSTLTVSNMSPEDSSIYLCSVDAQDRGLYGYTFGSGTRLTVV.

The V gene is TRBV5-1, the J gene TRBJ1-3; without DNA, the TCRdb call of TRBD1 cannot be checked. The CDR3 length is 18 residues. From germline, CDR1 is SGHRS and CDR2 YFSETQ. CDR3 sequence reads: CASSLSGQGAPSGNTIYF. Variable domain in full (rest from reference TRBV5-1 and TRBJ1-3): KAGVTQTPRYLIKTRGQQVTLSCSPISGHRSVSWYQQTPGQGLQFLFEYFSETQRNKGNFPGRFSGRQFSNSRSEMNVSTLELGDSALYLCASSLSGQGAPSGNTIYFGEGSWLTVV.

The CDR3 loop reads CASSADSPSVKNIQYF. The chain has TRBV2 and TRBJ2-4; TCRdb names TRBD1, which stays unverified in the absence of DNA. The germline gives CDR1 SNHLY, CDR2 FYNNEI. CDR3 length equals 16 residues.

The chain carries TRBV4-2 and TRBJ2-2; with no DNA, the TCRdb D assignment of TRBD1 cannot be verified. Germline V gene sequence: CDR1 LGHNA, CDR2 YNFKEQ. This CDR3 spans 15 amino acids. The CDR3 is CASSHETGPSGELFF.

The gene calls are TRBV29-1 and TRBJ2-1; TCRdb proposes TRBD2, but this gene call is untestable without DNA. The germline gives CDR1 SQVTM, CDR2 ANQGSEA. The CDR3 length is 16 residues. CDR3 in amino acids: CSVAGLAGGIYNEQFF.

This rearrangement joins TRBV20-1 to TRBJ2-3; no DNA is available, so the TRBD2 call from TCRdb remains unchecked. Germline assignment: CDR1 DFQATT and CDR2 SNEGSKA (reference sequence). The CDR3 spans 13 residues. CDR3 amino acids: CSGAELHTDTQYF.